A selection of T cell receptor beta chains follows, all from one sample in a study of T cell responses to AZD1222 COVID-19 vaccine. Generated by immunoSEQ multiplex PCR, the TCRdb table keeps only in-frame clones and is missing some. The table shows around 89,000 clones, with just over 85% occurring only once. The sequencing used peripheral blood, collected on day 0 of AZD1222 vaccination. These receptors were collected from an adult in good health. Each CDR3 is given with its conserved first and last residue. A D gene is named only where the DNA matches it firmly. Clone size is not always given. Where it is, it says once, few, many or a class for expanded clones.

abundance	j_gene	d_gene	v_gene	CDR3aa	CDR3nt
NA	TRBJ2-6	NA	TRBV3-1/TRBV3-2	CASSQAQLSGANVLTF	TGTGCCAGCAGCCAAGCGCAGTTATCCGGGGCCAACGTCCTGACTTTC
NA	TRBJ2-1	TRBD2	TRBV5-4	CASSHKAGDYNEQFF	TGTGCCAGCAGCCACAAGGCGGGGGACTACAATGAGCAGTTCTTC
NA	TRBJ1-2	NA	TRBV11-2	CASSLEQFGLGYTF	TGTGCCAGCAGCTTAGAACAATTTGGTCTTGGCTACACCTTC
NA	TRBJ2-1	TRBD2	TRBV29-1	CSVLDLSGRKVTYNEQFF	TGCAGCGTCCTGGACCTTAGCGGGAGGAAGGTAACCTACAATGAGCAGTTCTTC
NA	TRBJ2-5	TRBD2	TRBV5-4	CASSLPGLGETQYF	TGTGCCAGCAGCTTGCCGGGACTAGGGGAGACCCAGTACTTC
NA	TRBJ1-1	NA	TRBV21-1	CASSSGTGGTEAFF	TGTGCCAGCAGCAGCGGGACAGGGGGCACTGAAGCTTTCTTT
few	TRBJ1-5	NA	TRBV6-5	CASSYDRSSNQPQHF	TGTGCCAGCAGCTACGACAGATCTAGCAATCAGCCCCAGCATTTT
NA	TRBJ1-2	NA	TRBV29-1	CSISQGSGYTF	TGCAGCATCTCGCAGGGGTCGGGCTACACCTTC
NA	TRBJ1-6	NA	TRBV5-4	CASSFSGGSYNSPLHF	TGTGCCAGCAGCTTTAGCGGGGGCTCCTATAATTCACCCCTCCACTTT
NA	TRBJ2-5	NA	TRBV24-1	CATSDLGLANEETQYF	TGTGCCACCAGTGATTTGGGGCTAGCGAATGAAGAGACCCAGTACTTC
once	TRBJ2-1	NA	TRBV5-1	CASSLGSKGNEQFF	TGCGCCAGCAGCTTAGGATCGAAGGGGAATGAGCAGTTCTTC
NA	TRBJ1-5	NA	TRBV28	CASTPAGLRQPQHF	TGTGCCAGCACCCCTGCGGGTTTACGTCAGCCCCAGCATTTT
NA	TRBJ2-1	NA	TRBV2	CASRGTFFGEQFF	TGTGCCAGCAGGGGGACCTTCTTTGGGGAGCAGTTCTTC
NA	TRBJ2-7	NA	TRBV7-6	CASSSSPDGTYEQYF	TGTGCCAGCAGCTCCTCCCCGGACGGGACCTACGAGCAGTACTTC